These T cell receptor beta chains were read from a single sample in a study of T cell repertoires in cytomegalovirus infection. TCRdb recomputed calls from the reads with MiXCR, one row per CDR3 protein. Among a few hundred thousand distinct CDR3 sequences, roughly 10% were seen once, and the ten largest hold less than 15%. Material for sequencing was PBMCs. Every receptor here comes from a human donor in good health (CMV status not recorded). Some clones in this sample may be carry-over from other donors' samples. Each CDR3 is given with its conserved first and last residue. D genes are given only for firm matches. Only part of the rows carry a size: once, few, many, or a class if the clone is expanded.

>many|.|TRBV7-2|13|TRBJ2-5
TGTGCCAGCAGCGAGGCGAAAGCGGGGACCCAGTACTTC
CASSEAKAGTQYF
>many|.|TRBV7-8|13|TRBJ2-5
TGTGCCAGCAGCTTAAAGCTGGAGGAGACCCAGTACTTC
CASSLKLEETQYF
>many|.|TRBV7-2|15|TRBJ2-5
TGTGCCAGCACCAAAAATAGGGCGCAGCAAGAGACCCAGTACTTC
CASTKNRAQQETQYF
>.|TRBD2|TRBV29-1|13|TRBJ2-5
TGCAGCGTGCCGGGACTAGCGTTAGAGACCCAGTACTTC
CSVPGLALETQYF
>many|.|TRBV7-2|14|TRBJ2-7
TGTGCCAGCAGCTTAGCCAGGGAGGTCTACGAGCAGTACTTC
CASSLAREVYEQYF
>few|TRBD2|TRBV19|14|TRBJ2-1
TGTGCCAGTAGAGGAGCGGGGGGATTCAATGAGCAGTTCTTC
CASRGAGGFNEQFF
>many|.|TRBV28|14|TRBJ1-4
TGTGCCAGCAGCCCCTCTGGTCGGGATGAAAAACTGTTTTTT
CASSPSGRDEKLFF
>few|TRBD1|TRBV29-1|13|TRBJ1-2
TGCAGCGTCGCCACAGGGGCCAACTATGGCTACACCTTC
CSVATGANYGYTF
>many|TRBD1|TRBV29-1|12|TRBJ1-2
TGCAGCGTCCGACAGGGGATGAGGGGCTACACCTTC
CSVRQGMRGYTF
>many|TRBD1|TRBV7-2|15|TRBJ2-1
TGTGCCAGCAGCTGGGGACAGGGCTACAGGGGTGAGCAGTTCTTC
CASSWGQGYRGEQFF
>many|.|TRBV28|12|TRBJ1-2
TGTGCCAGCAGTTCACAGGCCTATGGCTACACCTTC
CASSSQAYGYTF
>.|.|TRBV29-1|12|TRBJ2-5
TGCAGCGTTTACAGGGAGGGGGAGACCCAGTACTTC
CSVYREGETQYF
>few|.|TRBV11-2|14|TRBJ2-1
TGTGCCAGCAGCTTAGACAGGGTGGTAAATGAGCAGTTCTTC
CASSLDRVVNEQFF
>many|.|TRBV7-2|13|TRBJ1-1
TGTGCCAGCAGCTTAGTGGCGCAGAATGAAGCTTTCTTT
CASSLVAQNEAFF
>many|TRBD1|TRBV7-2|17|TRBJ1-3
TGTGCCAGCAGCTTAGCGCGGCCAGGGGGTTCTGGAAACACCATATATTTT
CASSLARPGGSGNTIYF
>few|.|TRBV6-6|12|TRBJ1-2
TGTGCCAGCACCCCCGGGTCGAGTGGCTACACCTTC
CASTPGSSGYTF
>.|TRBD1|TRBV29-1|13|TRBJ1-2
TGCAGCGTCGATCGGGAGGGGGCCCGGAGCTACACCTTC
CSVDREGARSYTF
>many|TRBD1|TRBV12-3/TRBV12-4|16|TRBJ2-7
TGTGCCAGCAGTTTCGGGGGCAGGGGGCGAGGTAGCGAGCAGTACTTC
CASSFGGRGRGSEQYF
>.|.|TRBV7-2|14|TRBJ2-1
TGTGCCAGCAGCCTATCCCAGGGCGACTATGAGCAGTTCTTC
CASSLSQGDYEQFF
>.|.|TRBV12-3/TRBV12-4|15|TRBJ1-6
TGTGCCAGCAGTCCACGGGTCAGGGGAAGCTCACCCCTCCACTTT
CASSPRVRGSSPLHF
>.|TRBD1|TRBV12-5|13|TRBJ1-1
TGTGCTAGTGGTTTGGGACAGGGGGCTGAAGCTTTCTTT
CASGLGQGAEAFF
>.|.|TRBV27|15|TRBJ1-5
TGTGCCAGCAGTTTATATCTTGGAAGCAATCAGCCCCAGCATTTT
CASSLYLGSNQPQHF
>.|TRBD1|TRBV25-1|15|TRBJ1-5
TGTGCCAGCTCGAAGGGACAGGGGTTCAATCAGCCCCAGCATTTT
CASSKGQGFNQPQHF
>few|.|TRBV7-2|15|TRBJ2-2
TGTGCCAGCAGCTTAGCGGGTGGTCGGAACGGGGAGCTGTTTTTT
CASSLAGGRNGELFF
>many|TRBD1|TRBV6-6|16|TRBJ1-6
TGTGCCAGCAGTTACTCGAGGACAGGGGGCAATTCACCCCTCCACTTT
CASSYSRTGGNSPLHF
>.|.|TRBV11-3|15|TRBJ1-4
TGTGCCAGCAGCCGGACGGTAGCAACTAATGAAAAACTGTTTTTT
CASSRTVATNEKLFF
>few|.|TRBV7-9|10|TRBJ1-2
TGTGCCATATTGGGGTCGGGCTACACCTTC
CAILGSGYTF
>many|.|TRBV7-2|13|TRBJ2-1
TGTGCCAGCAGCTTTGGATCTTTCGGAGAGCAGTTCTTC
CASSFGSFGEQFF
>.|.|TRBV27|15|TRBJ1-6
TGTGCCAGCAGCGGGCGTGCGCAGTATAATTCACCCCTCCACTTT
CASSGRAQYNSPLHF
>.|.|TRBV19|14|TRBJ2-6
TGTGCCAGTAGACTGAGGGACGGGGCCAACGTCCTGACTTTC
CASRLRDGANVLTF
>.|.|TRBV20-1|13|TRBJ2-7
TGCAGTGCTAGTCCCGGGATCTGGGGAGAGCAGTACTTC
CSASPGIWGEQYF
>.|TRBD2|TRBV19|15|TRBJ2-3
TGTGCCAGTAGGTTAGCGGGAGTGAGGGGAGATACGCAGTATTTT
CASRLAGVRGDTQYF
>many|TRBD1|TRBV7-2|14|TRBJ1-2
TGTGCCAGCAGCGCCGGGACAGTGAACTATGGCTACACCTTC
CASSAGTVNYGYTF